Detailed here is one T cell receptor (beta chain). Its antigen is undetermined. The data stem from a study of blood T cells in healthy people across ages. General study points: Compared with aged donors, long-lived donors showed fewer expanded clones, suggesting selection.

Healthy Russian Caucasian donors spanned ages roughly 6 to 90 years. Deletions cut 6 bases from V and 2 bases from J, with 23 bases between. CDR1 is MDHEN and CDR2 is SYDVKM in the germline V gene. The CDR3 length is 17 residues. Sample-barcoded 5' priming and a J-beta primer mix drove a second PCR of about 7 to 11 cycles. The template-switch adaptor was a 5' adaptor with 12 random nucleotides. It tagged each cDNA molecule. Each sample provided no less than 2.5 million CDR3-containing paired-end reads. TCRdb redid the calling of the 5' RACE reads with MiXCR, one entry per CDR3 protein. The table records about a million distinct CDR3 sequences, approximately 49% of them present only once.

The sequencing input was blood. The receptor was isolated from a man aged 25-45 years in good health. V usage is TRBV28 and J usage is TRBJ2-7; D possibly uses TRBD1 or TRBD2 (5 bases each). CDR3 DNA: TGTGCCAGCAGCCGAAATATGAGGGGCCACGCGACCTACGAGCAGTACTTC. It codes for CASSRNMRGHATYEQYF.